This is a list of T cell receptor beta chains from one sample in a study of OX40 agonist ivuxolimab in advanced cancers. Using immunoSEQ multiplex PCR, the repertoire was profiled, and TCRdb retains in-frame clones only, with some absent. The repertoire holds some 41,000 clones, with 87% as singletons. The sample in question was CD4+ or CD8+ T cells sorted from blood, obtained in a trial of the OX40 agonist ivuxolimab. The receptors were gathered from an adult with an advanced solid tumor such as melanoma, head and neck, liver or kidney cancer. CDR3s include the opening cysteine and the closing phenylalanine or tryptophan. D genes are given only for firm matches. Expanded clones are given a class, and other clones once, few, many or no size at all.

j_call	d_call	v_call	clone_size	cdr3_aa	cdr3_nt
TRBJ1-4	.	TRBV7-2	.	CASSSPRRQEKLFF	TGTGCCAGCAGCTCACCTCGGAGACAAGAAAAACTGTTTTTT
TRBJ2-1	.	TRBV6-5	.	CASRLPLGEQFF	TGTGCCAGCAGACTTCCGTTGGGGGAGCAGTTCTTC
TRBJ1-3	TRBD1	TRBV19	once	CASIAGGTNTIYF	TGTGCCAGTATAGCAGGGGGTACGAACACCATATATTTT
TRBJ1-1	TRBD1	TRBV7-6	once	CASSQTGSEAFF	TGTGCCAGCAGCCAGACAGGGTCTGAAGCTTTCTTT
TRBJ2-3	.	TRBV7-2	.	CASSLVSGADTQYF	TGTGCCAGCAGCTTAGTTTCGGGGGCGGATACGCAGTATTTT
TRBJ2-5	TRBD1	TRBV19	.	CASSITGGRGAQYF	TGTGCCAGTAGTATCACAGGGGGTCGAGGGGCCCAGTACTTC
TRBJ2-7	TRBD1	TRBV6-5	.	CASVGRDRSYEQYF	TGTGCCAGCGTTGGAAGGGACAGGTCCTACGAGCAGTACTTC
TRBJ2-7	.	TRBV23-1	.	CASLEDLPYEQYF	TGCGCCAGCCTAGAGGATCTCCCCTACGAGCAGTACTTC
TRBJ2-5	.	TRBV10-1	few	CASSESTGRETQYF	TGCGCCAGCAGTGAGTCTACAGGTCGTGAGACCCAGTACTTC
TRBJ1-1	.	TRBV29-1	.	CSVEVDPAATEAFF	TGCAGCGTTGAAGTTGACCCGGCAGCCACTGAAGCTTTCTTT
TRBJ1-3	.	TRBV7-8	.	CASSLRDRGNTIYF	TGTGCCAGCAGCCTCCGCGACCGAGGAAACACCATATATTTT
TRBJ1-5	TRBD1	TRBV2	.	CASSGQVNQPQHF	TGTGCCAGCAGCGGACAGGTCAATCAGCCCCAGCATTTT
TRBJ2-1	.	TRBV10-3	.	CAISPSGTLYNEQFF	TGTGCCATCAGTCCGTCCGGGACTCTTTACAATGAGCAGTTCTTC
TRBJ2-7	.	TRBV11-2	.	CASSLPGLRRSEQYF	TGTGCCAGCAGCCTCCCTGGCCTACGACGATCCGAGCAGTACTTC
TRBJ2-3	.	TRBV19	.	CASRGVNTDTQYF	TGTGCCAGTAGGGGGGTCAATACAGATACGCAGTATTTT
TRBJ2-2	.	TRBV7-3	.	CASSLRGTAGGELFF	TGTGCCAGCAGCTTACGTGGGACGGCTGGAGGGGAGCTGTTTTTT
TRBJ1-1	TRBD1	TRBV27	.	CASRWDSRNTEAFF	TGTGCCAGCAGATGGGACAGCAGGAACACTGAAGCTTTCTTT
TRBJ2-4	.	TRBV9	.	CASSDISDIQYF	TGTGCCAGCAGCGACATCTCGGACATTCAGTACTTC
TRBJ2-3	TRBD1	TRBV7-3	.	CASSFNHDRADTQYF	TGTGCCAGCAGCTTCAATCACGACAGGGCAGATACGCAGTATTTT
TRBJ2-7	TRBD2	TRBV5-1	.	CASGRASPPHEQYF	TGTGCCAGCGGGAGGGCTAGCCCGCCTCACGAGCAGTACTTC
TRBJ1-5	.	TRBV28	.	CASSLVMAARMDSNQPQHF	TGTGCCAGCAGTTTAGTTATGGCAGCCAGAATGGATAGCAATCAGCCCCAGCATTTT
TRBJ2-7	.	TRBV5-4	.	CASSPMVGSSTYEQYF	TGTGCCAGCAGCCCGATGGTAGGATCATCGACCTACGAGCAGTACTTC
TRBJ2-7	.	TRBV7-2	.	CASSLYREDEQYF	TGTGCCAGCAGCTTATACAGGGAGGACGAGCAGTACTTC
TRBJ1-2	.	TRBV7-9	few	CASSGHLNHGYTF	TGTGCCAGCAGCGGGCACTTAAACCATGGCTACACCTTC
TRBJ2-7	.	TRBV10-1	once	CASGRSSYEQYF	TGCGCCAGCGGGAGAAGTTCCTACGAGCAGTACTTC
TRBJ1-4	.	TRBV18	.	CASSPSGSTNEKLFF	TGTGCCAGCTCACCTTCAGGGAGTACTAATGAAAAACTGTTTTTT
TRBJ2-7	TRBD1	TRBV19	.	CASSWTGYEQYF	TGTGCCAGTAGTTGGACAGGTTACGAGCAGTACTTC
TRBJ2-5	TRBD1	TRBV5-1	.	CASSANDRATETQYF	TGCGCCAGCAGCGCCAATGACAGGGCGACGGAGACCCAGTACTTC
TRBJ2-3	TRBD2	TRBV5-1	.	CASSSGLAGVYSTDTQYF	TGCGCCAGCAGCTCCGGACTAGCGGGGGTCTATAGCACAGATACGCAGTATTTT
TRBJ2-2	.	TRBV30	.	CACSLHDAGELFF	TGTGCCTGTTCCTTGCACGACGCCGGGGAGCTGTTTTTT
TRBJ2-7	TRBD1	TRBV5-4	.	CASSPRTGSYEQYF	TGTGCCAGCAGCCCTAGGACAGGTAGTTACGAGCAGTACTTC
TRBJ1-4	.	TRBV5-5	.	CASSLAGRAPRSEKLFF	TGTGCCAGCAGCTTGGCCGGTCGGGCCCCAAGGAGTGAAAAACTGTTTTTT
TRBJ1-2	.	TRBV14	few	CASSPYDRDHYGYTF	TGTGCCAGCAGCCCCTATGACCGGGACCATTATGGCTACACCTTC
TRBJ2-1	.	TRBV6-1	.	CASRDYNEQFF	TGTGCCAGCAGGGACTACAATGAGCAGTTCTTC
TRBJ1-1	.	TRBV30	.	CAWGTGSTEAFF	TGTGCCTGGGGTACAGGGAGCACTGAAGCTTTCTTT
TRBJ2-3	.	TRBV7-3	.	CASSLFSTDTQYF	TGTGCCAGCAGCTTATTTAGCACAGATACGCAGTATTTT
TRBJ2-7	TRBD1	TRBV9	few	CASSVAGGQGYHEQYF	TGTGCCAGCAGCGTAGCTGGAGGACAGGGTTATCACGAGCAGTACTTC
TRBJ2-5	.	TRBV5-1	.	CASSLGAGTQETQYF	TGCGCCAGCAGCTTGGGGGCAGGGACACAAGAGACCCAGTACTTC
TRBJ1-1	.	TRBV6-5	.	CASSFGGRGSEAFF	TGTGCCAGCAGTTTTGGGGGGCGCGGAAGTGAAGCTTTCTTT
TRBJ2-3	.	TRBV11-2	once	CASVSSFGGDTQYF	TGTGCCAGCGTCTCTTCCTTTGGTGGGGATACGCAGTATTTT